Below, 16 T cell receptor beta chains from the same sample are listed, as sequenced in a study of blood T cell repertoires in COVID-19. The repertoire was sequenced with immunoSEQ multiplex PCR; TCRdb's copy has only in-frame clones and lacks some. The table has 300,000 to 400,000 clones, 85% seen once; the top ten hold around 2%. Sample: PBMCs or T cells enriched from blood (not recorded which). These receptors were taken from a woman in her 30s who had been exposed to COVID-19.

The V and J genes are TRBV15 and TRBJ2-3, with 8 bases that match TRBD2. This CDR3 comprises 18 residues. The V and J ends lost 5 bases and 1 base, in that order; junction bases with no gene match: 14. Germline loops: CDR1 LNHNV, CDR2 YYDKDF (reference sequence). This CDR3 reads CATSPGLAYKSGTDTQYF. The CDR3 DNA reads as TGTGCCACCAGCCCAGGACTAGCTTACAAGAGCGGCACAGATACGCAGTATTTT.

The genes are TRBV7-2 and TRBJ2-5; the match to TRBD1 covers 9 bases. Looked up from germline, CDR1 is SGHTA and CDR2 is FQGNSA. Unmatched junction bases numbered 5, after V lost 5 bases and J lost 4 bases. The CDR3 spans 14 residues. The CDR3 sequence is CASSPDRGGETQYF. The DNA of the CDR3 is TGTGCCAGCAGCCCTGACAGGGGGGGAGAGACCCAGTACTTC. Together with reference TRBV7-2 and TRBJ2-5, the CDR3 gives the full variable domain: GAGVSQSPSNKVTEKGKDVELRCDPISGHTALYWYRQSLGQGLEFLIYFQGNSAPDKSGLPSDRFSAERTGGSVSTLTIQRTQQEDSAVYLCASSPDRGGETQYFGPGTRLLVL.

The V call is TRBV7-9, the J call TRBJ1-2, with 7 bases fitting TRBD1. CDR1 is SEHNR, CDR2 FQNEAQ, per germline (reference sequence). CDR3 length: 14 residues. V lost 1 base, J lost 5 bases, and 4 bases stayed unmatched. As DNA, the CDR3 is TGTGCCAGCAGCTTAGGGGACAGCCTTTATGGCTACACCTTC. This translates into CASSLGDSLYGYTF.

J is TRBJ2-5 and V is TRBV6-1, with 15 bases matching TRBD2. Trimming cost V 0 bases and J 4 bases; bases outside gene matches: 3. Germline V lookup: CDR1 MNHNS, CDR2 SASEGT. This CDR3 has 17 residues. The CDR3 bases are TGTGCCAGCAGTGAAGCTGGACTAGCGGGAGGGAGAGAGACCCAGTACTTC. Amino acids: CASSEAGLAGGRETQYF.

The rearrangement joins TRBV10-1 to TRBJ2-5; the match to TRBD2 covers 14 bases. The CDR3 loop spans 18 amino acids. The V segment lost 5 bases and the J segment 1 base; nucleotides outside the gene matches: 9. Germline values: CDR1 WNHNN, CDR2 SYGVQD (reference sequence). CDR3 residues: CASSQAGLAGDLQETQYF. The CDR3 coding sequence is TGCGCCAGCAGTCAAGCGGGACTAGCGGGGGACCTCCAAGAGACCCAGTACTTC.

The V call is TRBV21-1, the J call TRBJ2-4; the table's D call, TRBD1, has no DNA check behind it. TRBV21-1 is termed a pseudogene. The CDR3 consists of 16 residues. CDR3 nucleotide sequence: TGTGCCAGCAGAAATAACAGGGGGCTGGTCAAAAACATTCAGTACTTC. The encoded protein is CASRNNRGLVKNIQYF.

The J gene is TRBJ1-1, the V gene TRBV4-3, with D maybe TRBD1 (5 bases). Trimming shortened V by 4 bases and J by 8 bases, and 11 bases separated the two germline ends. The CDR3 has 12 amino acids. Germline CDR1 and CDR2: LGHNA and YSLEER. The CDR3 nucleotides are TGCGCCAGCAGCCGGGGTGGGGGGGAAGCTTTCTTT. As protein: CASSRGGGEAFF.

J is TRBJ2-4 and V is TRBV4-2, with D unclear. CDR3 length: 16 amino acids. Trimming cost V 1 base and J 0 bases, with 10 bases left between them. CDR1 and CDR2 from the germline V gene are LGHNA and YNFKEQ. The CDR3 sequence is CASSQVQTIAKNIQYF. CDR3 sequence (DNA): TGTGCCAGCAGCCAAGTGCAGACAATAGCCAAAAACATTCAGTACTTC.

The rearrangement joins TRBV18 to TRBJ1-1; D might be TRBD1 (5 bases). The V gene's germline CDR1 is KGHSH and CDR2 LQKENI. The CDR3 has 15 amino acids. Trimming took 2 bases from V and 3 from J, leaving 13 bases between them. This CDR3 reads CASSPSQGRDTEAFF. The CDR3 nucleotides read TGTGCCAGCTCACCATCCCAGGGAAGGGACACTGAAGCTTTCTTT.

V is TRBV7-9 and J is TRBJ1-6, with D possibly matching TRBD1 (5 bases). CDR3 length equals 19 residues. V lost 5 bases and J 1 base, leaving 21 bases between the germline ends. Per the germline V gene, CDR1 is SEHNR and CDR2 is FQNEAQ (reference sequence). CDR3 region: CASSRKVSRGGSYNSPLHF. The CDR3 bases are TGTGCCAGCAGCCGGAAGGTCTCCCGGGGGGGTTCCTATAATTCACCCCTCCACTTT.

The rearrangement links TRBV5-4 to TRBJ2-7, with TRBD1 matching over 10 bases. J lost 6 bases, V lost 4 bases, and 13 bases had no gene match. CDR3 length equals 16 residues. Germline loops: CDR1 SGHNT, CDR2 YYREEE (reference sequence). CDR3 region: CASSLAGTGVFGEQYF. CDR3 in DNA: TGTGCCAGCAGCCTCGCCGGGACAGGGGTATTCGGCGAGCAGTACTTC. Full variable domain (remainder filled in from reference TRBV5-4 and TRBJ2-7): ETGVTQSPTHLIKTRGQQVTLRCSSQSGHNTVSWYQQALGQGPQFIFQYYREEENGRGNFPPRFSGLQFPNYSSELNVNALELDDSALYLCASSLAGTGVFGEQYFGPGTRLTVT.

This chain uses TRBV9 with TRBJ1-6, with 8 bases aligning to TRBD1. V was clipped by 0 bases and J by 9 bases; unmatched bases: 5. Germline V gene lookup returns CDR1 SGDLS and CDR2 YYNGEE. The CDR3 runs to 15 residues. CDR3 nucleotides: TGTGCCAGCAGCGTAGGCACAGGGGGTTCTTCACCCCTCCACTTT. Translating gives CASSVGTGGSSPLHF.

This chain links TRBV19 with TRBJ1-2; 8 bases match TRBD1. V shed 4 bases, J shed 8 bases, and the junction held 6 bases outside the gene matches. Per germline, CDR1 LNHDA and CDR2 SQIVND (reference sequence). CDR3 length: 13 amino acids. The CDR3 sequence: CASSTDRGRGYTF. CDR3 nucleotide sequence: TGTGCCAGTAGTACCGACAGGGGTCGGGGCTACACCTTC.

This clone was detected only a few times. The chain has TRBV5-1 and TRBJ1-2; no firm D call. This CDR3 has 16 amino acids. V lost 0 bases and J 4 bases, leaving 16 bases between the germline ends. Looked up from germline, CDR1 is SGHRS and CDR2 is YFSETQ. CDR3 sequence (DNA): TGCGCCAGCAGCTTGGCCGAATTGGGCTTGGGCTATGGCTACACCTTC. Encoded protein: CASSLAELGLGYGYTF.

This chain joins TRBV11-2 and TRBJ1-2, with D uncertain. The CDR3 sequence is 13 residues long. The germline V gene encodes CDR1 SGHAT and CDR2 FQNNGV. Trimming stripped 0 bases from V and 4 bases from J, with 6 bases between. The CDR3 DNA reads TGTGCCAGCAGCTTAGATTCGGTCTATGGCTACACCTTC. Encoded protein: CASSLDSVYGYTF. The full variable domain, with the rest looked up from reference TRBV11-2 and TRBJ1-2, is EAGVAQSPRYKIIEKRQSVAFWCNPISGHATLYWYQQILGQGPKLLIQFQNNGVVDDSQLPKDRFSAERLKGVDSTLKIQPAKLEDSAVYLCASSLDSVYGYTFGSGTRLTVV.

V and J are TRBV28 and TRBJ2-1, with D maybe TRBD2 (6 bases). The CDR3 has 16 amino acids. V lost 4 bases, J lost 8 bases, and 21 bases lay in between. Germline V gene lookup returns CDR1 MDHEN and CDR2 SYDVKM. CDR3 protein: CASSSTSRTTLDEQFF. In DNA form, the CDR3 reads TGTGCCAGCAGTTCAACTAGCAGGACCACTTTGGATGAGCAGTTCTTC.